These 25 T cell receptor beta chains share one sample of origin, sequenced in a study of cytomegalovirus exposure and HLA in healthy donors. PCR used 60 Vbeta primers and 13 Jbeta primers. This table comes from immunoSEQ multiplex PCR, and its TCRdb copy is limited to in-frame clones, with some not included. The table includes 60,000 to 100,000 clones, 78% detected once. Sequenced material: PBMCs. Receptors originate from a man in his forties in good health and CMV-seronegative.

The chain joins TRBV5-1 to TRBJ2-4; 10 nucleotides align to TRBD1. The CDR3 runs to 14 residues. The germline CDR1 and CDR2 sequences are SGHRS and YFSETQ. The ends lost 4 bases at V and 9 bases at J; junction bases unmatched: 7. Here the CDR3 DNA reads TGCGCCAGCAGCCCTGGACAGGGGGTGGGCATTCAGTACTTC. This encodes CASSPGQGVGIQYF.

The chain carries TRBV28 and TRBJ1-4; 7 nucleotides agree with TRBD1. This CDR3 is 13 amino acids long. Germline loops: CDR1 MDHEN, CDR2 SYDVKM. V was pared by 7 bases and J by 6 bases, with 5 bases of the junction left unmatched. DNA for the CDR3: TGTGCCAGCAAAAAGGGGGCGCATGAAAAACTGTTTTTT. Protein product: CASKKGAHEKLFF.

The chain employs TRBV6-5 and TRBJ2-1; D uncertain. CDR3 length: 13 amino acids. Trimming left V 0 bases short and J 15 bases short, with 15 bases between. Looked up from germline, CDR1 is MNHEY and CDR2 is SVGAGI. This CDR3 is CASSYSRHGTMFF. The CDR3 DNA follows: TGTGCCAGCAGTTACTCGAGACACGGTACGATGTTCTTC.

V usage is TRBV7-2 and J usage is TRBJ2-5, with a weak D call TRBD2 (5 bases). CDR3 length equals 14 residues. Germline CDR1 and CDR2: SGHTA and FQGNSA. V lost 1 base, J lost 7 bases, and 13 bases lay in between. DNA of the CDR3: TGTGCCAGCAGCTTAGGGACTCCATATGGGACCCAGTACTTC. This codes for CASSLGTPYGTQYF.

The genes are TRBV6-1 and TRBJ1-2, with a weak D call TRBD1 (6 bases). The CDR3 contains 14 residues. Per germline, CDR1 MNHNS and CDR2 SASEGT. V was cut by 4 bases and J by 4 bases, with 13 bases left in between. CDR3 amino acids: CASSAQGRGYGYTF. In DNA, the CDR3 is TGTGCCAGCAGTGCGCAGGGGCGCGGCTATGGCTACACCTTC.

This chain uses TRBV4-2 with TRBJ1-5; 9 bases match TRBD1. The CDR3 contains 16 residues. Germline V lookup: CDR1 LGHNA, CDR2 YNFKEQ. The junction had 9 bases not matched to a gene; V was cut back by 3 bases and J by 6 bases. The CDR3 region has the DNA TGTGCCAGCAGCCACGGCTTGGGACAGGGCGCTCAGCCCCAGCATTTT. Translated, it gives CASSHGLGQGAQPQHF.

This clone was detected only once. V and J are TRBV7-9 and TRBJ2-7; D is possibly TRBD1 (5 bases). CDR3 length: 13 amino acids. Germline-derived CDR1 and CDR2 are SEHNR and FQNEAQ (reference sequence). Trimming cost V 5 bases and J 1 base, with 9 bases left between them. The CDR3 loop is CASSDAGSYEQYF. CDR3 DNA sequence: TGTGCCAGCAGCGATGCAGGGTCCTACGAGCAGTACTTC.

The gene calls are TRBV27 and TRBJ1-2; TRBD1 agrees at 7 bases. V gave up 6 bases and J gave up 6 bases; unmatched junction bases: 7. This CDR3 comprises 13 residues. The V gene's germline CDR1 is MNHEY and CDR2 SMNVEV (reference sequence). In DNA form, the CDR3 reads TGTGCCAGCAGGAGCACAGGGACAGATGGCTACACCTTC. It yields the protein CASRSTGTDGYTF.

CDR3: CASGSGGASTDTQYF. Here the CDR3 DNA reads TGTGCCAGTGGGTCGGGAGGGGCTAGCACAGATACGCAGTATTTT. The rearrangement joins TRBV28 to TRBJ2-3; 8 bases match TRBD2. CDR1 is MDHEN and CDR2 is SYDVKM in the germline V gene. The junction had 8 bases not matched to a gene; V was cut back by 9 bases and J by 0 bases. CDR3 length: 15 amino acids.

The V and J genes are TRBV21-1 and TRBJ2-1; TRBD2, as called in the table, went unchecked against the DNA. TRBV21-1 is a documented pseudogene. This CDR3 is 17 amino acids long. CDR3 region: CASSKAGTSGRRNEQFF. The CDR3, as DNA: TGTGCCAGCAGCAAAGCCGGGACTAGCGGGAGACGGAATGAGCAGTTCTTC.

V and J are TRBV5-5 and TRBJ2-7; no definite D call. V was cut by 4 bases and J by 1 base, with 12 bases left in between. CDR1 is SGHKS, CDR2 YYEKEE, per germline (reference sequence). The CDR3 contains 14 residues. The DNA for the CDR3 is TGTGCCAGCAGCCATGAGTACGCTTCCTACGAGCAGTACTTC. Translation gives CASSHEYASYEQYF.

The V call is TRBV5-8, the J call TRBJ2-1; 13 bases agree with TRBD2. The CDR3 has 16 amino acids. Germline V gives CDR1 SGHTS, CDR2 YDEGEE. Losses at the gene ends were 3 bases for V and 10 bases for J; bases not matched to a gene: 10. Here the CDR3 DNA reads TGTGCCAGCAGCTCGACCCGACTAGCGGGAGGAGGAGAGCAGTTCTTC. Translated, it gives CASSSTRLAGGGEQFF.

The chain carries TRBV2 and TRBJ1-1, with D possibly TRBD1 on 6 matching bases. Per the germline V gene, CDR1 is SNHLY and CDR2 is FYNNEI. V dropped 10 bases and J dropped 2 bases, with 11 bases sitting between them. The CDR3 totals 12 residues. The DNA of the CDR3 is TGTGCCACACAGGGAGCTAACACTGAAGCTTTCTTT. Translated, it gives CATQGANTEAFF.

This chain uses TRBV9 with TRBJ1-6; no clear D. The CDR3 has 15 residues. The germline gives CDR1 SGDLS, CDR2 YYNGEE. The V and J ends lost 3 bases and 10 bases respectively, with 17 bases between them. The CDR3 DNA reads TGTGCCAGCAGCGGAGGGTGGATGTCTAGCTCACCCCTCCACTTT. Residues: CASSGGWMSSSPLHF.

The CDR3 region is CASSPQNPGGNTIYF. The CDR3 DNA reads TGTGCCAGCAGCCCACAAAACCCGGGAGGAAACACCATATATTTT. The chain carries TRBV7-9 and TRBJ1-3; D unclear. Germline CDR1 reads SEHNR; CDR2 reads FQNEAQ (reference sequence). Trimming cost V 5 bases and J 4 bases, with 15 bases left between them. This CDR3 has 15 residues.

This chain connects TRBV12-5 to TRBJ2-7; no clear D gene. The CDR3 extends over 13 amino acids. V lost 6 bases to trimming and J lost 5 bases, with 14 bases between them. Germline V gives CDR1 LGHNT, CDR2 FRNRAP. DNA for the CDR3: TGTGCTAGTGGCCTCCAGTCAGGCGACGAGCAGTACTTC. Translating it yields CASGLQSGDEQYF. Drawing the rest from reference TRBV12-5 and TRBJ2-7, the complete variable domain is DARVTQTPRHKVTEMGQEVTMRCQPILGHNTVFWYRQTMMQGLELLAYFRNRAPLDDSGMPKDRFSAEMPDATLATLKIQPSEPRDSAVYFCASGLQSGDEQYFGPGTRLTVT.

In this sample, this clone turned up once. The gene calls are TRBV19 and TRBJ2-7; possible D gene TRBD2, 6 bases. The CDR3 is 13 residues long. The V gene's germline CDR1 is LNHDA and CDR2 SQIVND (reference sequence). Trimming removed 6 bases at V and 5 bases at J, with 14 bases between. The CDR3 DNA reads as TGTGCCAGTAGCGATTCTAGCGAACACGAGCAGTACTTC. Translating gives CASSDSSEHEQYF.

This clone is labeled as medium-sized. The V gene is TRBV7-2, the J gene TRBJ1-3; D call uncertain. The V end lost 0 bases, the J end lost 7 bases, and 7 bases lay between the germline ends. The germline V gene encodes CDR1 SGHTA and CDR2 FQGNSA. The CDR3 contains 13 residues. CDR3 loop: CASSLAWLNTIYF. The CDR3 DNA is TGTGCCAGCAGCTTAGCGTGGCTTAACACCATATATTTT.

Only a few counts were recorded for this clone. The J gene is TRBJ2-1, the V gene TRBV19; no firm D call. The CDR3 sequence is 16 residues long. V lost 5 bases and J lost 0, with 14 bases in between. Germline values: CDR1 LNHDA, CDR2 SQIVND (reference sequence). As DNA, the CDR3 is TGTGCCAGTAGTCCCTCTATGTCGGTCTCCTACAATGAGCAGTTCTTC. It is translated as CASSPSMSVSYNEQFF.

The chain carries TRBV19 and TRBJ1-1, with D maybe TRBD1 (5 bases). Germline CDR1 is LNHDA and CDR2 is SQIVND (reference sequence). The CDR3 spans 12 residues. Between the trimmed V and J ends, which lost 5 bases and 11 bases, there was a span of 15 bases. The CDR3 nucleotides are TGTGCCAGTAGTGAATATACAGGTTTCGCTTTCTTT. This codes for CASSEYTGFAFF.

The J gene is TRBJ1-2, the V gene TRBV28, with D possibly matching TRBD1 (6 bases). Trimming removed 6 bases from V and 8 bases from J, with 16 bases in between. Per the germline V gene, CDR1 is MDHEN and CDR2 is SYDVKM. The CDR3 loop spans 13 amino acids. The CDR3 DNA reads TGTGCCAGCAGGGGGACAAGGGGTGGCGGCTACACCTTC. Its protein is CASRGTRGGGYTF.

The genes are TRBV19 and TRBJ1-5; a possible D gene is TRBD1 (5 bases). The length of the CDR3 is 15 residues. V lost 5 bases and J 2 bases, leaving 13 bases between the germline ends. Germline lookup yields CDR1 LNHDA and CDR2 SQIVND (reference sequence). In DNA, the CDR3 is TGTGCCAGTAGTTCGCAGGGTGTGGGCAATCAGCCCCAGCATTTT. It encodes CASSSQGVGNQPQHF.

The CDR3 region is CSFLDRGPETQYF. DNA of the CDR3: TGCAGTTTTTTGGACAGGGGGCCGGAGACCCAGTACTTC. The chain links TRBV29-1 to TRBJ2-5, with 11 bases matching TRBD1. Germline CDR1 is SQVTM and CDR2 is ANQGSEA. The CDR3 is 13 residues long.

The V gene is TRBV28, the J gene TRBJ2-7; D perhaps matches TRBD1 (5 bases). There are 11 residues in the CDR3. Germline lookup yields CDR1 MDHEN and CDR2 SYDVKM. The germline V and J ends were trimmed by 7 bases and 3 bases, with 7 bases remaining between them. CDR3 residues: CASNQGYEQYF. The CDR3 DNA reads TGTGCCAGCAATCAGGGCTACGAGCAGTACTTC.

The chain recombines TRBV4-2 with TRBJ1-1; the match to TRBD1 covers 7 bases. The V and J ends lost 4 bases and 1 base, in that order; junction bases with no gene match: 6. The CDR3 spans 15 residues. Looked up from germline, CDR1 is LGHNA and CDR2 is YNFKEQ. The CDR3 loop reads CASSPRGQENTEAFF. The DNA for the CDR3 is TGTGCCAGCAGCCCTAGAGGACAGGAGAACACTGAAGCTTTCTTT.